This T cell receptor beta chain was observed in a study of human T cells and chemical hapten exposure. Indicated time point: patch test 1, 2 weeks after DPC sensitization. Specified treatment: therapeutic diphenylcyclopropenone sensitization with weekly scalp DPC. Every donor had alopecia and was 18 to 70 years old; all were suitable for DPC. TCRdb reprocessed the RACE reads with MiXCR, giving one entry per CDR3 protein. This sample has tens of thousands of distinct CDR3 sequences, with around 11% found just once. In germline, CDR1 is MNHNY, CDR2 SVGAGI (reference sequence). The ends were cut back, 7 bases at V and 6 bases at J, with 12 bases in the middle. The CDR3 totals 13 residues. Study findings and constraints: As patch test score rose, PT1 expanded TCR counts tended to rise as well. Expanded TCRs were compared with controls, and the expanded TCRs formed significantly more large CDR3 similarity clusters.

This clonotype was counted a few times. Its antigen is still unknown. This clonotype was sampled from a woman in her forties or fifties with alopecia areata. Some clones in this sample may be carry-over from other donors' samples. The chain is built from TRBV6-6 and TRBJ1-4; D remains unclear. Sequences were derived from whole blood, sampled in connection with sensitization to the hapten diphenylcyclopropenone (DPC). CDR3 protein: CASTSRRDEKLFF. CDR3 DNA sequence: TGTGCCAGCACCTCTAGGAGAGATGAAAAACTGTTTTTT.